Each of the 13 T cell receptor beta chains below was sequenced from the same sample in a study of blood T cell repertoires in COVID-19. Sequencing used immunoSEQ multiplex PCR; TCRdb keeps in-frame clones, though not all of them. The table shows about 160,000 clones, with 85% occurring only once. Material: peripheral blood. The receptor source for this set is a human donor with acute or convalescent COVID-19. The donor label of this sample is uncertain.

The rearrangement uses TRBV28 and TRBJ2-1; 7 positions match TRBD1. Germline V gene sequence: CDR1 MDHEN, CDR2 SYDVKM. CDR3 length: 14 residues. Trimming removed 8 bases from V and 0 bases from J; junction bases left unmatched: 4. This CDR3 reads CASRQGGSYNEQFF. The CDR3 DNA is TGTGCCAGCCGACAGGGCGGCTCCTACAATGAGCAGTTCTTC.

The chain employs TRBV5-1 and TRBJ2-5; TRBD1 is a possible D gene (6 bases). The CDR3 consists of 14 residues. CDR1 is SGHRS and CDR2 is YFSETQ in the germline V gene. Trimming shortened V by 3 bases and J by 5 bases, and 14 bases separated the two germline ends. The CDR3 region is CASSYGQWEETQYF. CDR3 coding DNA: TGCGCCAGCAGCTATGGACAGTGGGAGGAGACCCAGTACTTC.

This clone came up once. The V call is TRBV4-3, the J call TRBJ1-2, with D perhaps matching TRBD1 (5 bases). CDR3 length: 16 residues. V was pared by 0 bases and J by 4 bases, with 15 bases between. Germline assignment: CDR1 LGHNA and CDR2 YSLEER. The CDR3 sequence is CASSQDEGARGYGYTF. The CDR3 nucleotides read TGCGCCAGCAGCCAAGATGAAGGGGCGCGGGGCTATGGCTACACCTTC.

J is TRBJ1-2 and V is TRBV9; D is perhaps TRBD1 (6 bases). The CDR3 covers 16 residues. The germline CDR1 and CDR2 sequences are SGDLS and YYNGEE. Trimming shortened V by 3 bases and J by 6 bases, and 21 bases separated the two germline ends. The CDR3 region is CASSEGVTRSIDGYTF. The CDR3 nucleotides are TGTGCCAGCAGCGAGGGGGTGACGAGGTCTATCGATGGCTACACCTTC.

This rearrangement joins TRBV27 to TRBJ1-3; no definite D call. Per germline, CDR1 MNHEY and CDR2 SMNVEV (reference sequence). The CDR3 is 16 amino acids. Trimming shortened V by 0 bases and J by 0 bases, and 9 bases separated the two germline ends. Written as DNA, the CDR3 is TGTGCCAGCAGTTTATCGAGCGTCGGCTCTGGAAACACCATATATTTT. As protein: CASSLSSVGSGNTIYF.

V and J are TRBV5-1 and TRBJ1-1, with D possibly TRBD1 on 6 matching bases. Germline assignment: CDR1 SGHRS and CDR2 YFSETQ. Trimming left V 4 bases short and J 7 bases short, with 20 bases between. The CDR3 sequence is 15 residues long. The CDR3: CASSPGHESTHEAFF. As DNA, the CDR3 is TGCGCCAGCAGCCCGGGACACGAGTCAACGCATGAAGCTTTCTTT.

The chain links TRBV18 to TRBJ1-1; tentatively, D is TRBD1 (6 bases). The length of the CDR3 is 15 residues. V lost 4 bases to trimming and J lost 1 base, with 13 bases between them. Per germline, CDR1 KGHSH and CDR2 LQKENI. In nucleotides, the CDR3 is TGTGCCAGCTCACTTTGGACAGCCAGGAACACTGAAGCTTTCTTT. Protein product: CASSLWTARNTEAFF.

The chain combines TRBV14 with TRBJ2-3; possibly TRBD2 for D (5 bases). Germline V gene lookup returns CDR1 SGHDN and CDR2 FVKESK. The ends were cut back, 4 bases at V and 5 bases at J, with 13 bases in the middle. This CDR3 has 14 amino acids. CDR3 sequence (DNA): TGTGCCAGCAGCCGCCTCGGGATGAAAGATACGCAGTATTTT. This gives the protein CASSRLGMKDTQYF. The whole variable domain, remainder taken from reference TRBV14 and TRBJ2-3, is EAGVTQFPSHSVIEKGQTVTLRCDPISGHDNLYWYRRVMGKEIKFLLHFVKESKQDESGMPNNRFLAERTGGTYSTLKVQPAELEDSGVYFCASSRLGMKDTQYFGPGTRLTVL.

CDR3 coding DNA: TGCGCCAGCAGCTCGACGGCCGGGACAGGAGACAATGAGCAGTTCTTC. Translating gives CASSSTAGTGDNEQFF. The chain carries TRBV5-1 and TRBJ2-1, with TRBD1 matching over 8 bases. Germline V CDR1 and CDR2: SGHRS, YFSETQ. V lost 3 bases and J lost 5; bases outside the gene matches: 10. This CDR3 is built from 16 residues.

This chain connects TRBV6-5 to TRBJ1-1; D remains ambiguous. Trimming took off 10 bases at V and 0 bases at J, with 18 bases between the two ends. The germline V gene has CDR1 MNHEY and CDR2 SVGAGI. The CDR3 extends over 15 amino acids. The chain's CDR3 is CATKLGSYMNTEAFF. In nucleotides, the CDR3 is TGTGCCACCAAACTGGGTAGCTACATGAACACTGAAGCTTTCTTT.

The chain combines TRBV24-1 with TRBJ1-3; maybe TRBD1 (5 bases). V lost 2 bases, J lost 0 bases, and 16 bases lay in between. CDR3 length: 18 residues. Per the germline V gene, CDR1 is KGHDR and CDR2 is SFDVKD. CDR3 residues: CATSDSQTGPLSGNTIYF. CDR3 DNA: TGTGCCACCAGTGATTCTCAAACAGGACCCCTCTCTGGAAACACCATATATTTT.

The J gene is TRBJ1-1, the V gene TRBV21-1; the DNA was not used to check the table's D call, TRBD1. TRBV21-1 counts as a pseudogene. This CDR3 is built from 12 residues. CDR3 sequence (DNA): TGTGCCAGACAATTGCTCAACACTGAAGCTTTCTTT. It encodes CARQLLNTEAFF.

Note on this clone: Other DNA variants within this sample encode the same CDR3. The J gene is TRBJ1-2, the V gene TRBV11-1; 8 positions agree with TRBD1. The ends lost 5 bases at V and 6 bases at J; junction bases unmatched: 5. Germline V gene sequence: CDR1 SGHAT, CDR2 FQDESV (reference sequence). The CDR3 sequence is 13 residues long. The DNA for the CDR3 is TGTGCCAGCAGCGCGGACAGGGCACATGGCTACACCTTC. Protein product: CASSADRAHGYTF.